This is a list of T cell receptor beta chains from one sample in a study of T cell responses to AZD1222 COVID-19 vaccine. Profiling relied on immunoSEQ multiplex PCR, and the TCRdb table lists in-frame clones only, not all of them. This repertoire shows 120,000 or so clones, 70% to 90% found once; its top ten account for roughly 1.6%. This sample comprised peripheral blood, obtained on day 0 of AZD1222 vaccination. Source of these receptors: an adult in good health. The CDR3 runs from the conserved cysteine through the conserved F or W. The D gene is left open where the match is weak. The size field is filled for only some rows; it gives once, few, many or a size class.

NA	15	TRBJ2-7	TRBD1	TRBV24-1	TGTGCCACCAGTGGTTTTGGGGACAGGGGTTACGAGCAGTACTTC	CATSGFGDRGYEQYF
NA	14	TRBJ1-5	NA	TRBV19	TGTGCCTCGAATTCCGGGACGAACAATCAGCCCCAGCATTTT	CASNSGTNNQPQHF
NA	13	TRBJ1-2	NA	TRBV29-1	TGCAGCGCCACTACGACAGTCGACTATGGCTACACCTTC	CSATTTVDYGYTF
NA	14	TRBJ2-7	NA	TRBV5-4	TGTGCCAGCAGCTTCATGACTGGGCCCTACGAGCAGTACTTC	CASSFMTGPYEQYF
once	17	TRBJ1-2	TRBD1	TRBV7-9	TGTGCCAGCAGCAATACAGTGACAGGGGCCCTCCACTATGGCTACACCTTC	CASSNTVTGALHYGYTF
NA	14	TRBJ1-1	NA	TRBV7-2	TGTGCCAGCAGCTTACTAGGGCAACAAACTGAAGCTTTCTTT	CASSLLGQQTEAFF
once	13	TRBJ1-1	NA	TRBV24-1	TGTGCCACCAGTGATAACGTGAACACTGAAGCTTTCTTT	CATSDNVNTEAFF
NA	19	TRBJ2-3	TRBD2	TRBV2	TGTGCCAGCAGTCTCCGGACTAGCGGGAGCCCCTCCACCACAGATACGCAGTATTTT	CASSLRTSGSPSTTDTQYF
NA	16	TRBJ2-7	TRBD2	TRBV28	TGTGCCAGCAGTTTCCTGACTAGCGGGAGAGTCAACGAGCAGTACTTC	CASSFLTSGRVNEQYF
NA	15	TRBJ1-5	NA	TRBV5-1	TGCGCCAGCAGCTCCCAGCCTGGGGGCAATCAGCCCCAGCATTTT	CASSSQPGGNQPQHF
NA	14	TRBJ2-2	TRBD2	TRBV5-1	TGCGCCAGCAGCTTGGGACTAGCTACCGGGGAGCTGTTTTTT	CASSLGLATGELFF
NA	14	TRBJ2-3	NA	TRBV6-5	TGTGCCAGCAGTTTTGGGCAGAGCACAGATACGCAGTATTTT	CASSFGQSTDTQYF
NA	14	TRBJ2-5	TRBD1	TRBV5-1	TGCGCCAGCAGCCGGGGACAGCCACAAGAGACCCAGTACTTC	CASSRGQPQETQYF
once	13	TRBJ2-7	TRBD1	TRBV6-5	TGTGCCAGCAGGACAGGGAACTCCTACGAGCAGTACTTC	CASRTGNSYEQYF
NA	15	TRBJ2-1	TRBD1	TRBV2	TGTGCCAGCAGTGAGGGGACAGGAGTGAACAATGAGCAGTTCTTC	CASSEGTGVNNEQFF
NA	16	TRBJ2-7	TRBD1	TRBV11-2	TGTGCCAGCAGCTCCTACCGGGACAGGAGATCCTACGAGCAGTACTTC	CASSSYRDRRSYEQYF
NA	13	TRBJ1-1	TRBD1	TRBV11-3	TGTGCCAGCAGCTCCACAGGGGCCCAGGAAGCTTTCTTT	CASSSTGAQEAFF
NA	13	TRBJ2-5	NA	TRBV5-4	TGTGCCAGCAGAACCGGGGCCCAAGAGACCCAGTACTTC	CASRTGAQETQYF
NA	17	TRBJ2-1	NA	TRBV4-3	TGCGCCAGCAGCCAAGGAGTCGAGGATAGCTCCTACAATGAGCAGTTCTTC	CASSQGVEDSSYNEQFF
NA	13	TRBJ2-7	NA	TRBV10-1	TGCGCCAGGAGGGCGGCGGGAATCGACGAGCAGTACTTC	CARRAAGIDEQYF
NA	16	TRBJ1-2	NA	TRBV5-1	TGCGCCAGCAGCTTGACTGGGGGGTTTGCGGACTATGGCTACACCTTC	CASSLTGGFADYGYTF
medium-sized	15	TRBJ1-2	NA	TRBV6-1	TGTGCCAGCAGTGAAGCGGAGGAGGGATCCCATGGCTACACCTTC	CASSEAEEGSHGYTF
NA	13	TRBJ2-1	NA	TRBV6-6	TGTGCCAGCAGTTACTCGAGTACTAGGGAGCAGTTCTTC	CASSYSSTREQFF
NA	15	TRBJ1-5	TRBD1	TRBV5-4	TGTGCCAGCAGCTTGGGGACAGGGAACAATCAGCCCCAGCATTTT	CASSLGTGNNQPQHF
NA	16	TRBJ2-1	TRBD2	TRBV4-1	TGCGCCAGCAGCCAAGATGGCGGGGGTTGGAGGAATGAGCAGTTCTTC	CASSQDGGGWRNEQFF
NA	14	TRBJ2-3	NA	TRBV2	TGTGCCAGCAGGGGGGATGGGCAGGCAGATACGCAGTATTTT	CASRGDGQADTQYF
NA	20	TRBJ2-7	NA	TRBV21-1	TGTGCCAGCAGCAAAGTTGTAATTGGAGTAGCGGGAGATCAACGGGACGAGCAGTACTTC	CASSKVVIGVAGDQRDEQYF
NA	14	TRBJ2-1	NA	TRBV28	TGTGCCAGCAGTTTAGCTACGCCCTACAATGAGCAGTTCTTC	CASSLATPYNEQFF
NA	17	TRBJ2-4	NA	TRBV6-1	TGTGCCAGCAGTGCCCCGTTCAGGCAATTAGCCAAAAACATTCAGTACTTC	CASSAPFRQLAKNIQYF
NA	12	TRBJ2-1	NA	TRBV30	TGTGCCTGGAGTGTATCCAGCTATTACCCGTTCTTC	CAWSVSSYYPFF
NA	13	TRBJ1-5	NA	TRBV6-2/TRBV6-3	TGTGCCAGCAGCACCAATTGGGATCAGCCCCAGCATTTT	CASSTNWDQPQHF
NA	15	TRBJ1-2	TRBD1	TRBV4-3	TGCGCCAGCAGCCAAGGGTACAGGGGAAGCTATGGCTACACCTTC	CASSQGYRGSYGYTF
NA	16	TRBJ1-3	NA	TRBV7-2	TGTGCCAGCAGCGCCCTTTTCGGGTTAGGTGGAAACACCATATATTTT	CASSALFGLGGNTIYF
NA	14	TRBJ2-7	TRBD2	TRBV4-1	TGCGCCAGCAGCCAAGTGCGGGGGGACTACGAGCAGTACTTC	CASSQVRGDYEQYF
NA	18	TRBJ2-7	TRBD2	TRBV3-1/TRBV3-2	TGTGCCAGCAGCCAAGAAGCCCTAGCGGGAGGGCCATCCTACGAGCAGTACTTC	CASSQEALAGGPSYEQYF
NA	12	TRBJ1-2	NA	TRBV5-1	TGCGCCAGCAGCTCACAGGAAAATGGCTACACCTTC	CASSSQENGYTF
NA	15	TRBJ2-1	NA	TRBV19	TGTGCCAGTAGTAAGGGACCATCCTCCTACAATGAGCAGTTCTTC	CASSKGPSSYNEQFF
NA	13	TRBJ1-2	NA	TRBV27	TGTGCCAGCAGTTTCGGTGTGGCGAGGGGCTACACCTTC	CASSFGVARGYTF
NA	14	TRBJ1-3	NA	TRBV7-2	TGTGCCAGCAGCTTAGTAGGGTCTGGAAACACCATATATTTT	CASSLVGSGNTIYF
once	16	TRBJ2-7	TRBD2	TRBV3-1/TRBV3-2	TGTGCCAGCAGCCAAGATATGCTGGCGGGGGTGGTTTGGCAGTACTTC	CASSQDMLAGVVWQYF
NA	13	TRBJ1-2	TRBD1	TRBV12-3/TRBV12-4	TGTGCCAGCAGCCCCGACAGGGACTATGGCTACACCTTC	CASSPDRDYGYTF
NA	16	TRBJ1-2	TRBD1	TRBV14	TGTGCCAGCAGCCAAGCCGAGAGGGACAGCCAGAATGGCTACACCTTC	CASSQAERDSQNGYTF